This TCR beta chain stems from a study of shared clonotypes between healthy human individuals. Study-wide results and caveats: The diversity represented, both genetic and in exposure history, was limited by few donors. The expectation was that sequencing depth would affect clonotype sharing among donors. Apart from blood, nothing was sampled; tissue repertoires likely differ.

The germline gives CDR1 SNHLY, CDR2 FYNNEI. Trimming took 2 bases from V and 2 from J; bases not matched to a gene: 8. The CDR3 spans 17 residues. Cells designated naive CD8 were CD45RO-negative and were positively selected for CCR7, with terminally differentiated effector memory CD45RA+ cells excluded. Everyone who donated was a Caucasian adult who lived in Nashville, Tennessee. Sequenced by immunoSEQ multiplex PCR; TCRdb stores in-frame clones only, minus some. The table shows hundreds of thousands of clones, with 85% to 95% occurring only once. On this clone: The antigen is not known.

Sequenced sample: naive CD8+ T cells sorted from blood. The sequence was obtained from a woman aged 25 to 45 in good health. The gene calls are TRBV2 and TRBJ2-7, with TRBD1 identical over 11 bases. The CDR3 sequence: CASSEQDRGRDPYEQYF. CDR3 nucleotide sequence: TGTGCCAGCAGTGAACAGGACAGGGGGCGGGATCCCTACGAGCAGTACTTC.